Shown below are 28 T cell receptor beta chains from a single sample sequenced in a study of T cell responses to AZD1222 COVID-19 vaccine. Sequenced by immunoSEQ multiplex PCR; TCRdb stores in-frame clones only, minus some. The sample consists of some 170,000 clones, just under 95% of them appearing once. The sequencing used peripheral blood, collected 28 days after the second dose of the MenACWY control vaccine. The origin of the receptors is an adult who received the MenACWY meningococcal vaccine as a control.

This clone was counted a single time. The gene calls are TRBV7-9 and TRBJ1-3; no definite D call. The germline CDR1 and CDR2 sequences are SEHNR and FQNEAQ (reference sequence). V was clipped by 5 bases and J by 0 bases, with 14 bases between them. The CDR3 loop spans 16 amino acids. In nucleotides, the CDR3 is TGTGCCAGCAGCCCCATGGGGAGTAGCTCTGGAAACACCATATATTTT. Protein sequence: CASSPMGSSSGNTIYF.

V and J are TRBV30 and TRBJ1-1; D unclear. The CDR3 sequence is 14 residues long. The V and J ends lost 2 bases and 4 bases respectively, with 14 bases between them. Germline CDR1 and CDR2: GTSNPN and SVGIG (reference sequence). CDR3 residues: CAWSFGRWGTEAFF. CDR3 DNA sequence: TGTGCCTGGAGTTTCGGGCGTTGGGGCACTGAAGCTTTCTTT.

The chain is built from TRBV2 and TRBJ2-7; 10 nucleotides line up with TRBD1. J lost 5 bases, V lost 8 bases, and 12 bases had no gene match. The CDR3 spans 15 residues. Germline values: CDR1 SNHLY, CDR2 FYNNEI. The CDR3 coding sequence is TGTGCCAGCGTACCGCTGCCGGGACAGGGGCACGAGCAGTACTTC. Its translation: CASVPLPGQGHEQYF.

V usage is TRBV6-5 and J usage is TRBJ1-4; no definite D call. Germline V gene sequence: CDR1 MNHEY, CDR2 SVGAGI. The CDR3 sequence is 12 residues long. V was pared by 6 bases and J by 8 bases, with 10 bases between. The CDR3 DNA reads as TGTGCCAGCAGGACACGGAGCGAAAAACTGTTTTTT. It codes for CASRTRSEKLFF.

Only a few counts were recorded for this clone. The chain is built from TRBV5-8 and TRBJ1-1, with 9 bases lining up with TRBD1. J lost 11 bases, V lost 4 bases, and 9 bases had no gene match. The CDR3 has 13 amino acids. Germline values: CDR1 SGHTS, CDR2 YDEGEE. The CDR3 spells CASSGRDRAAAFF. CDR3 bases: TGTGCCAGCAGCGGCCGGGACAGGGCTGCCGCTTTCTTT.

This clone was observed a single time. This chain links TRBV27 with TRBJ2-7; 8 positions agree with TRBD1. V was pared by 5 bases and J by 3 bases, with 3 bases of the junction left unmatched. The CDR3 extends over 13 amino acids. CDR1 is MNHEY, CDR2 SMNVEV, per germline (reference sequence). CDR3 nucleotide sequence: TGTGCCAGCAGTGGACAGGGAATCTACGAGCAGTACTTC. Translated, it gives CASSGQGIYEQYF.

This chain uses TRBV7-6 with TRBJ2-5; 10 nucleotides match TRBD2. This CDR3 is 15 amino acids long. J was trimmed by 3 bases and V by 1 base; bases with no gene match: 2. Germline V gene sequence: CDR1 SGHVS, CDR2 FNYEAQ. The CDR3 sequence is CASSLEAGGKETQYF. The DNA for the CDR3 is TGTGCCAGCAGCTTAGAAGCGGGGGGGAAAGAGACCCAGTACTTC.

V usage is TRBV7-2 and J usage is TRBJ1-2; D is unresolved. Germline CDR1 is SGHTA and CDR2 is FQGNSA. The CDR3 is made up of 16 amino acids. With 5 bases removed from V and 5 bases from J, the gap between germline ends came to 21 bases. This chain's CDR3 is CASSRGGPTPLYGYTF. In DNA form, the CDR3 reads TGTGCCAGCAGCCGGGGTGGTCCGACCCCGCTATATGGCTACACCTTC. The variable domain in full, completed from reference TRBV7-2 and TRBJ1-2, reads GAGVSQSPSNKVTEKGKDVELRCDPISGHTALYWYRQSLGQGLEFLIYFQGNSAPDKSGLPSDRFSAERTGGSVSTLTIQRTQQEDSAVYLCASSRGGPTPLYGYTFGSGTRLTVV.

This clone has only a few counts. The CDR3 sequence: CASKYRTPNTEAFF. Written as DNA, the CDR3 is TGTGCCAGCAAATACAGGACACCGAACACTGAAGCTTTCTTT. This chain joins TRBV6-5 and TRBJ1-1; D is perhaps TRBD1 (5 bases). V was shortened by 7 bases and J by 1 base, with 13 bases between the two germline ends. The CDR3 is 14 amino acids. The germline V gene encodes CDR1 MNHEY and CDR2 SVGAGI.

This chain uses TRBV15 with TRBJ1-2; TRBD1 is a possible D gene (6 bases). The germline V and J ends were trimmed by 3 bases and 5 bases, with 16 bases remaining between them. This CDR3 is built from 15 residues. Germline assignment: CDR1 LNHNV and CDR2 YYDKDF (reference sequence). CDR3 coding DNA: TGTGCCACCAGCAGGGAACGCGGACAGACTTATGGCTACACCTTC. Translating it yields CATSRERGQTYGYTF. Full variable domain (missing parts from reference TRBV15 and TRBJ1-2): DAMVIQNPRYQVTQFGKPVTLSCSQTLNHNVMYWYQQKSSQAPKLLFHYYDKDFNNEADTPDNFQSRRPNTSFCFLDIRSPGLGDTAMYLCATSRERGQTYGYTFGSGTRLTVV.

The V call is TRBV6-2 or TRBV6-3, the J call TRBJ2-7; D is unclear. This CDR3 is built from 14 residues. Germline loops: CDR1 MNHEY, CDR2 SVGEGT. V lost 1 base and J 5 bases, leaving 12 bases between the germline ends. This CDR3 is CASSYWIKAHEQYF. The CDR3 DNA is TGTGCCAGCAGTTACTGGATCAAAGCCCACGAGCAGTACTTC.

The genes are TRBV6-5 and TRBJ1-2; D possibly corresponds to TRBD1 (5 bases). V was shortened by 5 bases and J by 1 base, with 14 bases between the two germline ends. This CDR3 region has 15 residues. CDR1 is MNHEY and CDR2 is SVGAGI in the germline V gene. The CDR3 region has the DNA TGTGCCAGCAGTCCACAGGATTCCCTTAACTATGGCTACACCTTC. Protein: CASSPQDSLNYGYTF.

Only a few counts were recorded for this clone. V gene TRBV25-1 combines with J gene TRBJ1-1; TRBD1 matches 9 bases. Trimming removed 8 bases from V and 1 base from J; junction bases left unmatched: 11. The CDR3 has 16 amino acids. Germline-derived CDR1 and CDR2 are MGHDK and SYGVNS. The CDR3 DNA reads as TGTGCCAGCGGGAGAACCGGGACAGGGAGGAACACTGAAGCTTTCTTT. Translated, it gives CASGRTGTGRNTEAFF. Using reference TRBV25-1 and TRBJ1-1 for the parts outside the CDR3, the full variable domain is EADIYQTPRYLVIGTGKKITLECSQTMGHDKMYWYQQDPGMELHLIHYSYGVNSTEKGDLSSESTVSRIRTEHFPLTLESARPSHTSQYLCASGRTGTGRNTEAFFGQGTRLTVV.

V usage is TRBV10-3 and J usage is TRBJ2-5; D is ambiguous. The V end was cut by 8 bases, the J end by 2 bases, with 12 bases between. The CDR3 extends over 13 amino acids. Germline V gene lookup returns CDR1 ENHRY and CDR2 SYGVKD. CDR3 region: CAIGERKQETQYF. CDR3 DNA: TGTGCCATCGGGGAAAGAAAGCAAGAGACCCAGTACTTC.

DNA of the CDR3: TGCGCCAGCAGCCATGACAGGGCATGGGTCGGAAACACTGAAGCTTTCTTT. Protein product: CASSHDRAWVGNTEAFF. The genes are TRBV4-1 and TRBJ1-1, with 7 bases matching TRBD1. CDR1 and CDR2 (germline): MGHRA, YSYEKL. V shed 3 bases and J 2 bases; nucleotides not matched to a gene: 12. This CDR3 contains 17 residues.

J is TRBJ1-1 and V is TRBV5-1, with D tentatively TRBD1 (5 bases). This CDR3 has 14 residues. Trimming shortened V by 7 bases and J by 2 bases, and 15 bases separated the two germline ends. The germline V gene encodes CDR1 SGHRS and CDR2 YFSETQ. CDR3 in DNA: TGCGCCAGCTCTAGGGTGGGGGGTAACACTGAAGCTTTCTTT. Translation: CASSRVGGNTEAFF.

The V gene is TRBV19, the J gene TRBJ1-5; D gene unclear. The CDR3 runs 13 residues. Trimming took 3 bases from V and 5 from J, leaving 8 bases between them. The V gene's germline CDR1 is LNHDA and CDR2 SQIVND (reference sequence). The CDR3 spells CASSILGDQPQHF. CDR3 bases: TGTGCCAGTAGTATCCTCGGGGATCAGCCCCAGCATTTT. Complete variable domain (other parts from reference TRBV19 and TRBJ1-5): DGGITQSPKYLFRKEGQNVTLSCEQNLNHDAMYWYRQDPGQGLRLIYYSQIVNDFQKGDIAEGYSVSREKKESFPLTVTSAQKNPTAFYLCASSILGDQPQHFGDGTRLSIL.

V gene TRBV6-5 combines with J gene TRBJ1-6; possibly TRBD1 for D (6 bases). The CDR3 runs 14 residues. V was shortened by 6 bases and J by 10 bases, with 16 bases between the two germline ends. In germline, CDR1 is MNHEY, CDR2 SVGAGI. The CDR3 nucleotides are TGTGCCAGCAGCCGGACAGAAAACGGGTCACCCCTCCACTTT. Its translation: CASSRTENGSPLHF.

Concerning this clone: This sample includes further DNA sequences coding for the same CDR3. The chain recombines TRBV28 with TRBJ1-2, with no clear D. Between the trimmed V and J ends, which lost 3 bases and 4 bases, there was a span of 9 bases. CDR1 and CDR2 from the germline V gene are MDHEN and SYDVKM. The CDR3 totals 13 residues. The CDR3 is CASSFPAFYGYTF. CDR3 sequence (DNA): TGTGCCAGCAGTTTTCCGGCTTTCTATGGCTACACCTTC.

J is TRBJ1-6 and V is TRBV7-8; D might be TRBD1 (5 bases). V dropped 3 bases and J dropped 7 bases, with 13 bases sitting between them. This CDR3 is built from 15 residues. Germline CDR1 reads SGHVS; CDR2 reads FQNEAQ. The CDR3 region is CASSLGGRGNSPLHF. The CDR3 region has the DNA TGTGCCAGCAGCTTGGGGGGTCGGGGAAATTCACCCCTCCACTTT.

V and J are TRBV5-8 and TRBJ1-2; 7 positions agree with TRBD1. Germline V gives CDR1 SGHTS, CDR2 YDEGEE. With V trimmed by 0 bases and J by 4 bases, 18 bases remained unmatched. CDR3 length equals 19 residues. The CDR3 loop reads CASSLVTGSNLYAGYGYTF. The CDR3 DNA sequence: TGTGCCAGCAGCTTGGTGACAGGGTCCAATCTCTATGCGGGCTATGGCTACACCTTC.

V usage is TRBV30 and J usage is TRBJ1-2; D unclear. The ends were cut back, 7 bases at V and 8 bases at J, with 26 bases in the middle. The CDR3 sequence is 15 residues long. The germline gives CDR1 GTSNPN, CDR2 SVGIG (reference sequence). CDR3 amino acids: CASYPLIRWKGGYTF. The CDR3 region has the DNA TGTGCCTCTTACCCTCTCATCCGCTGGAAGGGCGGCTACACCTTC.

The chain uses TRBV6-5 and TRBJ1-4; D might be TRBD1 (5 bases). The length of the CDR3 is 14 residues. V was shortened by 1 base and J by 4 bases, with 7 bases between the two germline ends. Germline CDR1 MNHEY, CDR2 SVGAGI. The CDR3 coding sequence is TGTGCCAGCAGTTACTTGCAGGGTAATGAAAAACTGTTTTTT. It codes for CASSYLQGNEKLFF.

The J gene is TRBJ2-7, the V gene TRBV19; 9 nucleotides match TRBD1. V lost 5 bases, J lost 3 bases, and 8 bases stayed unmatched. The germline gives CDR1 LNHDA, CDR2 SQIVND (reference sequence). The CDR3 is made up of 15 amino acids. CDR3 region: CASSPDRGTFYEQYF. As DNA, the CDR3 is TGTGCCAGTAGTCCGGACAGGGGAACTTTCTACGAGCAGTACTTC.

The V gene is TRBV2, the J gene TRBJ1-5, with D perhaps TRBD1 (5 bases). Deletions cut 8 bases from V and 0 bases from J, with 8 bases between. Germline CDR1 is SNHLY and CDR2 is FYNNEI. The CDR3 contains 13 residues. The CDR3: CASVTASNQPQHF. CDR3 DNA sequence: TGTGCCAGCGTGACAGCTAGCAATCAGCCCCAGCATTTT.

CDR3 DNA: TGTGCCAGCAGCGAGGGGGTCTCCTATAATTCACCCCTCCACTTT. This gives the protein CASSEGVSYNSPLHF. The chain recombines TRBV9 with TRBJ1-6, with D tentatively TRBD1 (6 bases). Trimming took 3 bases from V and 0 from J, leaving 7 bases between them. Germline V gives CDR1 SGDLS, CDR2 YYNGEE. There are 15 residues in the CDR3. The variable domain in full, with the rest retrieved from reference TRBV9 and TRBJ1-6, is DSGVTQTPKHLITATGQRVTLRCSPRSGDLSVYWYQQSLDQGLQFLIQYYNGEERAKGNILERFSAQQFPDLHSELNLSSLELGDSALYFCASSEGVSYNSPLHFGNGTRLTVT.

The CDR3: CASRQGSPYGYTF. The CDR3 nucleotides are TGTGCCAGCAGACAAGGTTCGCCCTATGGCTACACCTTC. The chain recombines TRBV6-5 with TRBJ1-2; D ambiguous. CDR1 is MNHEY, CDR2 SVGAGI, per germline. The CDR3 is 13 residues long. V dropped 6 bases and J dropped 4 bases, with 12 bases sitting between them.

This clone was picked up one time. The V and J genes are TRBV2 and TRBJ1-1; D gene uncertain. V lost 7 bases to trimming and J lost 4 bases, with 13 bases between them. Per the germline V gene, CDR1 is SNHLY and CDR2 is FYNNEI. The CDR3 has 13 amino acids. As DNA, the CDR3 is TGTGCCAGCAACCCGATGGGGAGCACTGAAGCTTTCTTT. Translating gives CASNPMGSTEAFF. Looking up the rest from reference TRBV2 and TRBJ1-1 gives the full variable domain: EPEVTQTPSHQVTQMGQEVILRCVPISNHLYFYWYRQILGQKVEFLVSFYNNEISEKSEIFDDQFSVERPDGSNFTLKIRSTKLEDSAMYFCASNPMGSTEAFFGQGTRLTVV.